Each of the 30 T cell receptor beta chains below was sequenced from the same sample in a study of cytomegalovirus exposure and HLA in healthy donors. Both 60 Vbeta primers and 13 Jbeta primers went into the PCR. The table came from immunoSEQ multiplex PCR; TCRdb's copy has only in-frame clones and leaves some out. The repertoire holds approximately 210,000 clones, roughly four fifths seen once, with about 1.8% in the top ten. The sequenced sample consisted of PBMCs. The receptors shown here come from a man younger than 30 in good health and CMV-seronegative.

This chain uses TRBV11-2 with TRBJ1-1; D remains unclear. The CDR3 has 14 residues. The germline V gene encodes CDR1 SGHAT and CDR2 FQNNGV. Between the trimmed V and J ends, which lost 1 base and 5 bases, there was a span of 11 bases. As DNA, the CDR3 is TGTGCCAGCAGCTTAGTTAGCGGAGAAACTGAAGCTTTCTTT. This gives the protein CASSLVSGETEAFF.

The chain employs TRBV11-1 and TRBJ1-5; D might be TRBD1 (6 bases). Germline V gene lookup returns CDR1 SGHAT and CDR2 FQDESV (reference sequence). The CDR3 spans 17 residues. The ends were cut back, 6 bases at V and 1 base at J, with 19 bases in the middle. CDR3 sequence reads: CASRFRVGTKSNQPQHF. The CDR3 coding sequence is TGTGCCAGCAGATTTCGGGTGGGGACAAAAAGCAATCAGCCCCAGCATTTT.

CDR3 loop: CASTKPGQTYNEQFF. The CDR3 nucleotides are TGTGCCAGCACCAAACCGGGACAGACCTACAATGAGCAGTTCTTC. The chain joins TRBV2 to TRBJ2-1; TRBD1 matches at 7 bases. J was trimmed by 2 bases and V by 7 bases; bases with no gene match: 8. The length of the CDR3 is 15 residues. Germline V gives CDR1 SNHLY, CDR2 FYNNEI.

This chain joins TRBV7-6 and TRBJ1-1, with D maybe TRBD1 (6 bases). CDR3 length equals 18 residues. V was pared by 2 bases and J by 1 base, with 20 bases between. Germline V gives CDR1 SGHVS, CDR2 FNYEAQ. The CDR3 here is CASSLRGSSGGQNTEAFF. The DNA for the CDR3 is TGTGCCAGCAGCTTAAGGGGGAGCAGTGGGGGCCAGAACACTGAAGCTTTCTTT.

The chain couples TRBV5-4 to TRBJ2-2; 7 nucleotides agree with TRBD2. The CDR3 runs 17 residues. The V gene's germline CDR1 is SGHNT and CDR2 YYREEE (reference sequence). With 4 bases clipped from V and 5 bases from J, the junction kept 14 bases outside the gene matches. The CDR3 sequence: CASSPRGGGSQTGELFF. CDR3 nucleotide sequence: TGTGCCAGCAGCCCCCGGGGTGGCGGGAGTCAAACCGGGGAGCTGTTTTTT.

CDR3 bases: TGTGCCAGCAGCTTATGGCTACCGACACCAGATACGCAGTATTTT. This encodes CASSLWLPTPDTQYF. This chain joins TRBV7-2 and TRBJ2-3; D unresolved. The V and J ends lost 2 bases and 4 bases respectively, with 13 bases between them. The CDR3 spans 15 residues. CDR1 and CDR2 from the germline V gene are SGHTA and FQGNSA.

This clone was detected once. The J gene is TRBJ2-7, the V gene TRBV11-2; TRBD1 matches at 7 bases. Per germline, CDR1 SGHAT and CDR2 FQNNGV. The ends lost 6 bases at V and 2 bases at J; junction bases unmatched: 7. The CDR3 is 14 amino acids. The CDR3 region has the DNA TGTGCCAGCAGTCGACAGGGTGGGACCTACGAGCAGTACTTC. Translating it yields CASSRQGGTYEQYF.

CDR3 coding DNA: TGTGCCAGCAGCGCCAGGGGAGGGATTGTCGGGAACACTGAAGCTTTCTTT. Translated: CASSARGGIVGNTEAFF. The chain is built from TRBV7-9 and TRBJ1-1; possible D gene TRBD1, 6 bases. This CDR3 is built from 17 residues. The germline V gene has CDR1 SEHNR and CDR2 FQNEAQ (reference sequence). V was pared by 5 bases and J by 1 base, with 20 bases between.

The V and J genes are TRBV9 and TRBJ2-2, with TRBD2 matching 9 bases. V was clipped by 3 bases and J by 3 bases; unmatched bases: 6. CDR1 is SGDLS and CDR2 is YYNGEE in the germline V gene. The CDR3 consists of 16 residues. CDR3 amino acids: CASSALLAGDTGELFF. CDR3 sequence (DNA): TGTGCCAGCAGCGCGTTACTAGCGGGCGACACCGGGGAGCTGTTTTTT. The full variable domain, completed using reference TRBV9 and TRBJ2-2, is DSGVTQTPKHLITATGQRVTLRCSPRSGDLSVYWYQQSLDQGLQFLIQYYNGEERAKGNILERFSAQQFPDLHSELNLSSLELGDSALYFCASSALLAGDTGELFFGEGSRLTVL.

The V gene is TRBV19, the J gene TRBJ1-5; 8 bases line up with TRBD1. Trimming at V came to 7 bases and at J to 3 bases, leaving 5 bases not matched to a gene. Germline values: CDR1 LNHDA, CDR2 SQIVND (reference sequence). The CDR3 consists of 14 residues. The CDR3 loop reads CASKKTGANQPQHF. The CDR3 bases are TGTGCCAGTAAGAAGACAGGGGCCAATCAGCCCCAGCATTTT.

The sample holds a few counts of this clone. The chain recombines TRBV4-1 with TRBJ2-1; 8 positions match TRBD1. The trim removed 4 bases at V and 10 bases at J, leaving 9 bases unmatched. Germline loops: CDR1 MGHRA, CDR2 YSYEKL. The CDR3 sequence is 14 residues long. The CDR3 protein is CASSLGQGLVEQFF. The CDR3 DNA reads as TGCGCCAGCAGCCTAGGACAGGGATTGGTGGAGCAGTTCTTC.

V is TRBV6-1 and J is TRBJ1-1, with a possible D match to TRBD1 (6 bases). Germline-derived CDR1 and CDR2 are MNHNS and SASEGT. Deletions cut 7 bases from V and 5 bases from J, with 20 bases between. CDR3 length: 15 residues. Here the CDR3 reads CASIPSAGEGTEAFF. DNA of the CDR3: TGTGCCAGCATCCCCTCGGCAGGGGAGGGTACTGAAGCTTTCTTT.

The chain carries TRBV10-3 and TRBJ1-2; no reliable D call. This CDR3 has 14 residues. Germline CDR1 and CDR2: ENHRY and SYGVKD. The ends were cut back, 2 bases at V and 6 bases at J, with 13 bases in the middle. The DNA for the CDR3 is TGTGCCATCAGTGAGAAGGAGCAATCCGATGGCTACACCTTC. Protein: CAISEKEQSDGYTF.

The chain couples TRBV6-6 to TRBJ2-4; 10 bases line up with TRBD1. V was clipped by 5 bases and J by 5 bases; unmatched bases: 3. Germline V gives CDR1 MNHNY, CDR2 SVGAGI (reference sequence). This CDR3 has 14 amino acids. The CDR3 here is CASSPTGGQNIQYF. The CDR3 DNA is TGTGCCAGCAGTCCGACAGGGGGCCAAAACATTCAGTACTTC.

The V gene is TRBV4-3, the J gene TRBJ2-7; 7 nucleotides align to TRBD1. Germline assignment: CDR1 LGHNA and CDR2 YSLEER. Trimming took 1 base from V and 2 from J; bases not matched to a gene: 5. The CDR3 has 15 amino acids. In nucleotides, the CDR3 is TGCGCCAGCAGCCAAGGACCAGGGGGAGCCTACGAGCAGTACTTC. This sequence encodes CASSQGPGGAYEQYF.

The CDR3 bases are TGTGCCAGCAGCAATTGGACAGGGGTTAATGGCTACACCTTC. As protein: CASSNWTGVNGYTF. The gene calls are TRBV27 and TRBJ1-2; 9 positions match TRBD1. The germline CDR1 and CDR2 sequences are MNHEY and SMNVEV (reference sequence). The CDR3 extends over 14 amino acids. Unmatched junction bases numbered 8, after V lost 6 bases and J lost 6 bases.

The chain combines TRBV7-9 with TRBJ2-2; 8 nucleotides align to TRBD1. Unmatched junction bases numbered 8, after V lost 6 bases and J lost 2 bases. Germline values: CDR1 SEHNR, CDR2 FQNEAQ (reference sequence). The CDR3 loop spans 16 amino acids. The CDR3 DNA follows: TGTGCCAGCAGTAAAACCGGGACAGGCAACACCGGGGAGCTGTTTTTT. This encodes CASSKTGTGNTGELFF.

This chain links TRBV4-1 with TRBJ2-1, with TRBD2 matching over 11 bases. After removal of 2 bases from V and 7 bases from J, the junction contained 4 bases not matched to a gene. CDR1 and CDR2 (germline): MGHRA, YSYEKL. This CDR3 is 15 amino acids long. DNA of the CDR3: TGCGCCAGCAGCCAAACTAGCGGGAGTTTAAATGAGCAGTTCTTC. It translates to CASSQTSGSLNEQFF.

This clone was detected only a few times. The chain has TRBV23-1 and TRBJ2-3; D might be TRBD2 (5 bases). TRBV23-1 is an open reading frame whose function is uncertain. V was trimmed by 0 bases and J by 5 bases, leaving 15 bases between them. The CDR3 runs 16 residues. DNA for the CDR3: TGCGCCAGCAGTCAATCATCGGACTCACTGGGAGATACGCAGTATTTT. Amino acids: CASSQSSDSLGDTQYF.

The chain uses TRBV4-1 and TRBJ2-1, with a tentative D call TRBD1 (6 bases). Germline-derived CDR1 and CDR2 are MGHRA and YSYEKL. V was pared by 0 bases and J by 6 bases, with 15 bases between. The CDR3 is made up of 16 amino acids. This CDR3 is CASSQEGGLGLNEQFF. The CDR3 DNA reads as TGCGCCAGCAGCCAAGAAGGGGGTTTGGGCCTCAATGAGCAGTTCTTC.

This chain links TRBV7-6 with TRBJ2-3; 11 bases map to TRBD1. The V segment lost 5 bases and the J segment 4 bases; nucleotides outside the gene matches: 5. The CDR3 extends over 15 amino acids. The germline CDR1 and CDR2 sequences are SGHVS and FNYEAQ. The CDR3 sequence: CASSPRTGGPDTQYF. Here the CDR3 DNA reads TGTGCCAGCAGCCCCCGGACAGGGGGCCCAGATACGCAGTATTTT.

The chain joins TRBV7-2 to TRBJ2-1; 9 bases fit TRBD1. V dropped 5 bases and J dropped 0; count of bases not matched to a gene: 8. The germline V gene has CDR1 SGHTA and CDR2 FQGNSA. The CDR3 has 17 amino acids. The CDR3 coding sequence is TGTGCCAGCAGCGGGGACAGGGTATTCGGCTCCTACAATGAGCAGTTCTTC. It translates to CASSGDRVFGSYNEQFF.

The V call is TRBV2, the J call TRBJ1-5, with 7 bases fitting TRBD1. Germline V gene data show CDR1 as SNHLY and CDR2 as FYNNEI. This CDR3 is built from 16 residues. The trim removed 4 bases at V and 2 bases at J, leaving 8 bases unmatched. CDR3 loop: CASSGVRQGGNQPQHF. The CDR3 DNA reads TGTGCCAGCAGTGGGGTTCGCCAGGGGGGCAATCAGCCCCAGCATTTT.

The chain combines TRBV21-1 with TRBJ2-3; no check of the table's D call, TRBD2, against the DNA was made. TRBV21-1 represents a pseudogene. The CDR3 covers 17 residues. CDR3 protein: CASSKEFIAELTDTQYF. In nucleotides, the CDR3 is TGTGCCAGCAGCAAAGAGTTTATAGCGGAGCTCACAGATACGCAGTATTTT.

This rearrangement joins TRBV5-4 to TRBJ2-5, with D perhaps TRBD1 (6 bases). The CDR3 covers 13 residues. The V end was cut by 6 bases, the J end by 5 bases, with 14 bases between. Germline V gene data show CDR1 as SGHNT and CDR2 as YYREEE (reference sequence). This chain's CDR3 is CASNAGARETQYF. The CDR3 DNA reads TGTGCCAGCAACGCAGGGGCTCGGGAGACCCAGTACTTC.

This rearrangement joins TRBV20-1 to TRBJ2-7; tentatively, D is TRBD2 (6 bases). This CDR3 is built from 11 residues. Trimming took 6 bases from V and 5 from J, leaving 11 bases between them. Looked up from germline, CDR1 is DFQATT and CDR2 is SNEGSKA (reference sequence). CDR3 coding DNA: TGCAGTGCAGCCCGGAGGGACGAGCAGTACTTC. This encodes CSAARRDEQYF.

The chain uses TRBV6-4 and TRBJ2-3; 7 bases match TRBD2. V trimming: 4 bases; J trimming: 5 bases; junction bases outside the gene matches: 12. Germline V lookup: CDR1 MRHNA, CDR2 SNTAGT. The CDR3 is made up of 16 amino acids. CDR3 residues: CASSGGRGSRGDTQYF. The CDR3 bases are TGTGCCAGCAGTGGTGGGCGGGGGTCACGTGGAGATACGCAGTATTTT.

V gene TRBV4-1 combines with J gene TRBJ2-7; D is possibly TRBD1 (6 bases). The V gene's germline CDR1 is MGHRA and CDR2 YSYEKL. The CDR3 spans 15 residues. Trimming cost V 2 bases and J 7 bases, with 18 bases left between them. The CDR3 sequence: CASSQTIRTVGEQYF. CDR3 sequence (DNA): TGCGCCAGCAGCCAAACTATTAGGACAGTAGGTGAGCAGTACTTC.

The rearrangement links TRBV13 to TRBJ2-7; 7 positions agree with TRBD2. Unmatched junction bases numbered 12, after V lost 3 bases and J lost 4 bases. The CDR3 extends over 16 amino acids. Germline V CDR1 and CDR2: PRHDT, FYEKMQ (reference sequence). The CDR3 DNA reads TGTGCCAGCAGCTTTAAATCTGGGGGGGGGAAGTACGAGCAGTACTTC. Protein product: CASSFKSGGGKYEQYF.

The chain uses TRBV19 and TRBJ1-5, with 10 bases fitting TRBD1. The V and J ends lost 7 bases and 3 bases, in that order; junction bases with no gene match: 15. The CDR3 is 18 residues long. Germline values: CDR1 LNHDA, CDR2 SQIVND (reference sequence). The DNA for the CDR3 is TGTGCCAGTAATTTTCCGGGACAGGGGATATTTAACAATCAGCCCCAGCATTTT. It codes for CASNFPGQGIFNNQPQHF.